Listed below are T cell receptor beta chains from one sample, sequenced in a study of blood T cell repertoires in COVID-19. Profiled with immunoSEQ multiplex PCR; TCRdb holds only in-frame clones, not every one. The table records 250,000 to 300,000 clones, about nine tenths of them present only once. The specimen sequenced was PBMCs or T cells enriched from blood (not recorded which). The receptors derive from a woman aged 35 to 49 who had recovered from COVID-19. Each CDR3 is given with its conserved first and last residue. The D gene is left open where the match is weak. Where a row states a size, it is once, few, many or the class of an expanded clone; other rows omit it.

d_call	clone_size	v_call	j_call	cdr3_nt	cdr3_aa
TRBD1	once	TRBV27	TRBJ1-2	TGTGCCAGCAGTTTACAGGGGGGACCCTATGGCTACACCTTC	CASSLQGGPYGYTF
TRBD1	.	TRBV2	TRBJ1-6	TGTGCCAGCAGCCGGGACAGTGGAATCCCCCTCCACTTT	CASSRDSGIPLHF
.	.	TRBV6-1	TRBJ1-5	TGTGCCAGCAGTGCCCCCGGGGCGGGGACCTTCAATCAGCCCCAGCATTTT	CASSAPGAGTFNQPQHF
.	.	TRBV2	TRBJ2-4	TGTGCCAGCAGCCAGGGGTGGGCCAAAAACATTCAGTACTTC	CASSQGWAKNIQYF
.	.	TRBV18	TRBJ2-3	TGTGCCAGCTCACCACTGGGGCCGGGCTCAGATACGCAGTATTTT	CASSPLGPGSDTQYF
.	.	TRBV27	TRBJ1-1	TGTGCCAGCAGACCCCGGGGTACCTTGACTGAAGCTTTCTTT	CASRPRGTLTEAFF
.	.	TRBV9	TRBJ2-1	TGTGCCAGCAGCGTGGGCGGGGACCCCTACAATGAGCAGTTCTTC	CASSVGGDPYNEQFF
TRBD2	.	TRBV4-1	TRBJ2-2	TGCGCCAGCAGCCAAGATTGGGTAGCGGGAAGGACCGGGGAGCTGTTTTTT	CASSQDWVAGRTGELFF
.	once	TRBV3-1/TRBV3-2	TRBJ1-2	TGTGCCAGCAGCTCACATACAGGGCTCCGGGAGGCTGGCTACACCTTC	CASSSHTGLREAGYTF
.	.	TRBV2	TRBJ2-7	TGTGCCAGCAGTGAAGTCGGGAGTGGGTATCATCCGGGCTCCTACGAGCAGTACTTC	CASSEVGSGYHPGSYEQYF
TRBD2	.	TRBV7-3	TRBJ2-7	TGTGCCAGCAGCCCGGGACTAGACGGGGAGCAGTACTTC	CASSPGLDGEQYF
.	.	TRBV30	TRBJ1-2	TGTGCCTGGAGCCCGGCGGGATTTAACTATGGCTACACCTTC	CAWSPAGFNYGYTF
.	.	TRBV5-1	TRBJ1-1	TGCGCCAGCAGCTTATGGGGCAGGGGTGATAATGAAGCTTTCTTT	CASSLWGRGDNEAFF
TRBD1	.	TRBV7-2	TRBJ1-4	TGTGCCAGCAGCTCCCAGAGGGGGCCGGAAAAACTGTTTTTT	CASSSQRGPEKLFF
TRBD1	.	TRBV5-6	TRBJ1-2	TGTGCCAGCAGACTACAGGGGGCGCAGGGCTACACCTTC	CASRLQGAQGYTF
.	.	TRBV7-3	TRBJ2-1	TGTGCCAGCAGCTTACAACAGGGGAGGAAAAATAATGAGCAGTTCTTC	CASSLQQGRKNNEQFF
.	.	TRBV12-3/TRBV12-4	TRBJ2-1	TGTGCCAGCAGATACTACGATGAGCAGTTCTTC	CASRYYDEQFF
.	.	TRBV4-1	TRBJ1-3	TGCGCCAGCAGCAAACCTGTCCAGGGGAGAGGTGGAAACACCATATATTTT	CASSKPVQGRGGNTIYF
TRBD1	.	TRBV5-1	TRBJ2-3	TGCGCCAGCAGCATCAGTGGACAGGGATTAGATACGCAGTATTTT	CASSISGQGLDTQYF
.	few	TRBV18	TRBJ1-1	TGTGCCAGCTCACCCCTTGGGGGGGGCTCGTTCGCTGAAGCTTTCTTT	CASSPLGGGSFAEAFF